This T cell receptor (beta chain) was documented in a study of response to subunit inactivated influenza vaccine. Study-wide findings and caveats: New T cells are recruited in small numbers by each seasonal influenza vaccination, according to the authors' suggestion.

The CDR3 runs 14 residues. Germline V CDR1 and CDR2: MDHEN, SYDVKM. V was shortened by 7 bases and J by 7 bases, with 17 bases between the two germline ends. This clonotype showed up just a few times. Its antigen is not known. TCRdb reanalysed the RT-PCR reads using MiXCR and keeps one entry per CDR3 protein. The sample includes 800,000 to 1,000,000 distinct CDR3 sequences, about 20% of them seen just once. The source was PBMCs from blood, collected roughly 5 days after vaccination. The receptor comes from a man over 45 who received an inactivated influenza vaccine. V is TRBV28 and J is TRBJ2-1, with TRBD1 as a possible D gene (6 bases). The CDR3 DNA follows: TGTGCCAGCAACCCGGACAGACCACTAAATGAGCAGTTCTTC. Translated: CASNPDRPLNEQFF.